A single sample is the source of the 18 T cell receptor beta chains below, sequenced in a study of OX40 agonist ivuxolimab in advanced cancers. The repertoire was sequenced with immunoSEQ multiplex PCR; TCRdb's copy has only in-frame clones and lacks some. The table includes about 79,000 clones, 85% to 90% detected once. Sequences were derived from CD4+ or CD8+ T cells sorted from blood, sampled in a trial of the OX40 agonist ivuxolimab. These receptor sequences come from an adult with an advanced solid tumor such as melanoma, head and neck, liver or kidney cancer.

This clone was seen a few times. This chain connects TRBV19 to TRBJ2-1; 8 bases match TRBD2. Germline V lookup: CDR1 LNHDA, CDR2 SQIVND (reference sequence). J gave up 4 bases and V 6 bases, and 8 bases lay outside the gene matches. CDR3 size: 15 residues. CDR3 loop: CASSKQAGEYNEQFF. The CDR3 nucleotides are TGTGCCAGTAGCAAACAAGCGGGAGAGTACAATGAGCAGTTCTTC. Variable domain in full (rest from reference TRBV19 and TRBJ2-1): DGGITQSPKYLFRKEGQNVTLSCEQNLNHDAMYWYRQDPGQGLRLIYYSQIVNDFQKGDIAEGYSVSREKKESFPLTVTSAQKNPTAFYLCASSKQAGEYNEQFFGPGTRLTVL.

The chain is built from TRBV27 and TRBJ2-7, with TRBD1 as a possible D gene (6 bases). Deletions cut 1 base from V and 3 bases from J, with 7 bases between. Germline-derived CDR1 and CDR2 are MNHEY and SMNVEV (reference sequence). The CDR3 is 13 residues long. The CDR3 protein is CASSLYRDYEQYF. Written as DNA, the CDR3 is TGTGCCAGCAGTTTATACAGGGACTACGAGCAGTACTTC.

In its sample, this clone was seen a few times. The chain joins TRBV6-4 to TRBJ2-7; TRBD1 is a possible D gene (6 bases). The CDR3 consists of 16 residues. Germline CDR1 reads MRHNA; CDR2 reads SNTAGT. With 5 bases removed from V and 0 bases from J, the gap between germline ends came to 17 bases. CDR3 region: CASSTLDSPTSYEQYF. DNA of the CDR3: TGTGCCAGCAGTACCTTGGACAGCCCGACCTCCTACGAGCAGTACTTC.

V gene TRBV19 combines with J gene TRBJ1-2; weak D call: TRBD1 (5 bases). Per the germline V gene, CDR1 is LNHDA and CDR2 is SQIVND (reference sequence). This CDR3 has 16 amino acids. V lost 4 bases to trimming and J lost 4 bases, with 19 bases between them. The CDR3 loop is CASSNRPGPQIYGYTF. The CDR3 nucleotides read TGTGCCAGTAGTAATAGGCCGGGACCGCAGATCTATGGCTACACCTTC.

The chain's CDR3 is CASSSGQGHYGYTF. For the CDR3, the DNA is TGCGCCAGCAGCTCAGGACAGGGGCACTATGGCTACACCTTC. The chain employs TRBV5-1 and TRBJ1-2, with 9 bases identical to TRBD1. J lost 3 bases, V lost 3 bases, and 3 bases had no gene match. The CDR3 runs 14 residues. Germline values: CDR1 SGHRS, CDR2 YFSETQ.

The J gene is TRBJ2-7, the V gene TRBV6-6; maybe TRBD2 (6 bases). V was shortened by 6 bases and J by 0 bases, with 9 bases between the two germline ends. This CDR3 has 13 amino acids. Germline CDR1 MNHNY, CDR2 SVGAGI (reference sequence). CDR3 protein: CASSGLLSYEQYF. CDR3 sequence (DNA): TGTGCCAGCAGCGGACTACTCTCCTACGAGCAGTACTTC.

This chain's CDR3 is CASSLWQASGRGYNEQFF. The CDR3 coding sequence is TGTGCCAGCAGTTTATGGCAGGCTAGCGGGAGAGGTTACAATGAGCAGTTCTTC. This chain uses TRBV28 with TRBJ2-1, with TRBD2 matching 10 bases. Germline V gene lookup returns CDR1 MDHEN and CDR2 SYDVKM. The CDR3 is 18 amino acids. The V and J ends lost 0 bases and 4 bases, in that order; junction bases with no gene match: 9.

The CDR3 spells CAWSLDRGPYEQYF. CDR3 DNA: TGTGCCTGGAGCCTCGACAGGGGGCCCTACGAGCAGTACTTC. The chain couples TRBV30 to TRBJ2-5; 10 bases align to TRBD1. The J call may be wrong; the DNA end is better matched by TRBJ2-7. The CDR3 runs to 14 residues. The germline CDR1 and CDR2 sequences are GTSNPN and SVGIG (reference sequence).

V and J are TRBV13 and TRBJ2-2; 11 bases are shared with TRBD2. The CDR3 contains 16 residues. Losses at the gene ends were 4 bases for V and 5 bases for J; bases not matched to a gene: 6. Germline CDR1 is PRHDT and CDR2 is FYEKMQ (reference sequence). Here the CDR3 reads CASSSLSGRATGELFF. DNA for the CDR3: TGTGCCAGCAGCTCCCTTAGCGGGAGGGCTACCGGGGAGCTGTTTTTT.

The chain carries TRBV5-5 and TRBJ2-7; 7 bases fit TRBD1. Germline assignment: CDR1 SGHKS and CDR2 YYEKEE (reference sequence). V shed 4 bases and J 5 bases; nucleotides not matched to a gene: 12. This CDR3 has 15 residues. For the CDR3, the DNA is TGTGCCAGCAGCCCATTTAATCGAGGGGGCGACGAGCAGTACTTC. Protein product: CASSPFNRGGDEQYF. The whole variable domain, remainder taken from reference TRBV5-5 and TRBJ2-7, is DAGVTQSPTHLIKTRGQQVTLRCSPISGHKSVSWYQQVLGQGPQFIFQYYEKEERGRGNFPDRFSARQFPNYSSELNVNALLLGDSALYLCASSPFNRGGDEQYFGPGTRLTVT.

The chain employs TRBV12-5 and TRBJ2-7; 12 nucleotides align to TRBD2. The CDR3 is 14 amino acids. V shed 1 base and J 6 bases; nucleotides not matched to a gene: 1. Germline values: CDR1 LGHNT, CDR2 FRNRAP. CDR3 sequence (DNA): TGTGCTAGTGGTTTGGCGGGACTAGCGGGCGAGCAGTACTTC. The encoded protein is CASGLAGLAGEQYF.

V and J are TRBV18 and TRBJ2-7; 8 nucleotides align to TRBD2. Germline CDR1 is KGHSH and CDR2 is LQKENI. V was pared by 3 bases and J by 3 bases, with 7 bases of the junction left unmatched. CDR3 size: 15 residues. The chain's CDR3 is CASSPETSGFYEQYF. CDR3 coding DNA: TGTGCCAGCTCACCGGAAACTAGCGGATTCTACGAGCAGTACTTC.

The chain is built from TRBV4-1 and TRBJ1-1; unclear D gene. From germline, CDR1 is MGHRA and CDR2 YSYEKL. This CDR3 is built from 15 residues. With 3 bases removed from V and 5 bases from J, the gap between germline ends came to 16 bases. The CDR3 bases are TGCGCCAGCAGCCATCATCGGGAGACTCGGACTGAAGCTTTCTTT. Amino acid sequence: CASSHHRETRTEAFF.

The chain is built from TRBV10-1 and TRBJ2-7; TRBD2 might be the D (5 bases). CDR3 length equals 13 residues. Germline values: CDR1 WNHNN, CDR2 SYGVQD (reference sequence). The germline V and J ends were trimmed by 3 bases and 6 bases, with 12 bases remaining between them. CDR3 in amino acids: CASSDGLTGEQYF. The CDR3 nucleotides read TGCGCCAGCAGTGATGGACTCACGGGCGAGCAGTACTTC.

J is TRBJ2-7 and V is TRBV6-5, with 7 bases matching TRBD1. V lost 5 bases and J lost 1; bases outside the gene matches: 8. This CDR3 comprises 15 residues. Germline V gives CDR1 MNHEY, CDR2 SVGAGI. CDR3 loop: CASSGRDSGSYEQYF. CDR3 nucleotide sequence: TGTGCCAGCAGTGGCCGGGACAGTGGGTCCTACGAGCAGTACTTC.

The chain employs TRBV11-3 and TRBJ2-1; 8 nucleotides match TRBD2. The ends lost 0 bases at V and 5 bases at J; junction bases unmatched: 3. This CDR3 contains 15 residues. Germline V gives CDR1 SGHNT, CDR2 YENEEA. The CDR3 sequence: CASSLEGTRHNEQFF. The CDR3 DNA reads TGTGCCAGCAGCTTAGAAGGGACTAGGCACAATGAGCAGTTCTTC.

The rearrangement links TRBV2 to TRBJ2-7, with a possible D match to TRBD1 (6 bases). Per germline, CDR1 SNHLY and CDR2 FYNNEI. The CDR3 sequence is 18 residues long. V was shortened by 2 bases and J by 0 bases, with 20 bases between the two germline ends. This CDR3 is CASSERGQGLALSYEQYF. The CDR3 coding sequence is TGTGCCAGCAGTGAACGTGGCCAGGGGCTCGCTCTCTCCTACGAGCAGTACTTC.

The chain recombines TRBV11-3 with TRBJ1-1; no definite D call. The CDR3 is 14 residues long. Germline lookup yields CDR1 SGHNT and CDR2 YENEEA. The ends were cut back, 7 bases at V and 4 bases at J, with 16 bases in the middle. The CDR3 DNA follows: TGTGCCAGCACCATTCAGCATCCAGGCACTGAAGCTTTCTTT. Protein product: CASTIQHPGTEAFF.